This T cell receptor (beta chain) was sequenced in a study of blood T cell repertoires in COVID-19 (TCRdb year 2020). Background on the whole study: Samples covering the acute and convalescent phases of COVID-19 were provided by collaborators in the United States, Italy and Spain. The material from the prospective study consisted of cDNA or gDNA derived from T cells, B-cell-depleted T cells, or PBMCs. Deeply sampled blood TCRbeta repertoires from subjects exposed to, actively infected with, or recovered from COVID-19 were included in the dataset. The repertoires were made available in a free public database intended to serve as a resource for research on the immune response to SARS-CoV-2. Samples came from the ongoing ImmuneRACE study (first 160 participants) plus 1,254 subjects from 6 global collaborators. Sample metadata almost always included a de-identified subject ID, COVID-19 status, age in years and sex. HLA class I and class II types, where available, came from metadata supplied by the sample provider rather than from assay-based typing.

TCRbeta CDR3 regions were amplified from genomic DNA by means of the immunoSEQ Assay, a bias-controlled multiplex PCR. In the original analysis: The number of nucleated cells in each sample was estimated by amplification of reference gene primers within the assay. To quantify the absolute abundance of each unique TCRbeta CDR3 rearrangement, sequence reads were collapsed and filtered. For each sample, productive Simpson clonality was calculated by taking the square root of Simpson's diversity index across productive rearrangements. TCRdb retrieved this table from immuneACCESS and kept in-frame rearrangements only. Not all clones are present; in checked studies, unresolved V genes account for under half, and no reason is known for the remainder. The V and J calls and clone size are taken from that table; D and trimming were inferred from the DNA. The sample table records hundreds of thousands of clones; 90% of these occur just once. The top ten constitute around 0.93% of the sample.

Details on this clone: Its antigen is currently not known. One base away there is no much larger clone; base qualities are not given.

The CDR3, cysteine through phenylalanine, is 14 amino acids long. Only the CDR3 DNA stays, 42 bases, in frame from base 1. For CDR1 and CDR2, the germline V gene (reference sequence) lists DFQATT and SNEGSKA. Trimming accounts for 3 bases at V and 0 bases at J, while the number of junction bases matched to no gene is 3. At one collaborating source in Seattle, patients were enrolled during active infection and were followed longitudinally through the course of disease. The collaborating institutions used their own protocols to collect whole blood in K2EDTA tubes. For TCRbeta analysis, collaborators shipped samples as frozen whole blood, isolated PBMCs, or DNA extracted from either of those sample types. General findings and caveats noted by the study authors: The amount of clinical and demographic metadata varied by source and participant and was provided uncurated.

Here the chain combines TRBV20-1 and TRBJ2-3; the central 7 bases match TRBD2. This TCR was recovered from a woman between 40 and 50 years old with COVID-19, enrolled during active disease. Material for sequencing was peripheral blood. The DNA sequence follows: TGCAGTGCTAGTGCGGGGGTCAGCACAGATACGCAGTATTTT. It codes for CSASAGVSTDTQYF.